The 12 T cell receptor beta chains reported below all come from one sample, sequenced in a study of response to subunit inactivated influenza vaccine (dated by TCRdb to the late 2010s). The method behind the library was RT-PCR. The data were produced on an Illumina HiSeq 2500. The public reads were reanalyzed by TCRdb: fastp trimming at Q25, MiXCR alignment, in-frame beta chains only. CDR3 protein sequences are deduplicated, and each keeps its most common genes and DNA. The sample table shows about 800,000 distinct CDR3 sequences, and 20% to 25% are seen once. The top ten clones comprise 10% of the sample. The input for sequencing was PBMCs from blood, taken about 5 days after vaccination. These receptors were obtained from a man aged 45-60 years who received an inactivated influenza vaccine. Donor details come from another sample of the same person, matched by shared clones.

Turning to this clonotype: A much larger clone differs by one base, so this may be a read error. V and J are TRBV9 and TRBJ2-5, with 8 bases that match TRBD1. This CDR3 comprises 15 residues. From germline, CDR1 is SGDLS and CDR2 YYNGEE. DNA of the CDR3: TGTGCCATCAGCCTTACAGGGGGTTGGGAAGAGACCCAGTACTTC. This encodes CAISLTGGWEETQYF.

CDR3 sequence (DNA): TGCGCCAGCAGCTTGGTGTTAGGCCGAACTGAAGCTTTCTTT. Encoded protein: CASSLVLGRTEAFF. The genes are TRBV5-1 and TRBJ1-1; D gene ambiguous. The CDR3 has 14 amino acids. The V end was cut by 0 bases, the J end by 5 bases, with 11 bases between. CDR1 SGHRS and CDR2 YFSETQ come from the germline V gene.

The chain carries TRBV18 and TRBJ2-3; no clear D. The ends were cut back, 3 bases at V and 5 bases at J, with 9 bases in the middle. CDR3 size: 13 residues. Germline V gene sequence: CDR1 KGHSH, CDR2 LQKENI. The CDR3 bases are TGTGCCAGCTCACCGTGGGCCCGAGATACGCAGTATTTT. Protein: CASSPWARDTQYF.

V gene TRBV4-2 combines with J gene TRBJ2-1; D possibly uses TRBD1 or TRBD2 (6 bases each). Trimming cost V 3 bases and J 4 bases, with 19 bases left between them. Germline CDR1 reads LGHNA; CDR2 reads YNFKEQ. This CDR3 region has 17 residues. The CDR3 DNA reads TGTGCCAGCAGCCACCTTGGGGGGCGGGATGCTTACAATGAGCAGTTCTTC. As protein: CASSHLGGRDAYNEQFF.

This clonotype was seen a few times. The chain recombines TRBV20-1 with TRBJ2-5; 9 bases line up with TRBD2. The CDR3 is made up of 14 amino acids. Germline V CDR1 and CDR2: DFQATT, SNEGSKA (reference sequence). J gave up 7 bases and V 7 bases, and 13 bases lay outside the gene matches. The CDR3 sequence: CSGPAGGASGTQYF. DNA of the CDR3: TGCAGTGGTCCGGCGGGGGGGGCTAGCGGGACCCAGTACTTC.

This chain uses TRBV7-3 with TRBJ2-1, with TRBD2 matching 7 bases. The CDR3 runs to 15 residues. The J segment lost 3 bases and the V segment lost 6 bases, leaving 8 bases of the junction unmatched. The germline gives CDR1 SGHTA, CDR2 FQGTGA. This CDR3 is CASSEGGRVYNEQFF. CDR3 DNA: TGTGCCAGCAGTGAGGGCGGGAGAGTCTACAATGAGCAGTTCTTC.

V and J are TRBV4-1 and TRBJ2-2; D gene uncertain. The V gene lost 1 base and the J gene lost 0 bases, with 9 bases spanning the gap. The germline V gene encodes CDR1 MGHRA and CDR2 YSYEKL. The CDR3 covers 16 residues. The CDR3 DNA sequence: TGCGCCAGCAGCCAAGTGGAAGATTCGAACACCGGGGAGCTGTTTTTT. Protein sequence: CASSQVEDSNTGELFF.

The chain employs TRBV20-1 and TRBJ1-5, with D possibly matching TRBD1 (5 bases). V lost 3 bases, J lost 6 bases, and 15 bases lay in between. CDR1 is DFQATT and CDR2 is SNEGSKA in the germline V gene (reference sequence). The CDR3 sequence is 14 residues long. The CDR3 nucleotides read TGCAGTGCTAGCCGGGAATTTGGGGCTCAGCCCCAGCATTTT. Residues: CSASREFGAQPQHF.

CDR3 protein: CATKNLAGGRTDTQYF. The CDR3 DNA sequence: TGTGCCACCAAGAATTTAGCGGGGGGACGCACAGATACGCAGTATTTT. The V gene is TRBV7-8, the J gene TRBJ2-3; the match to TRBD2 covers 10 bases. V gave up 10 bases and J gave up 1 base; unmatched junction bases: 11. Germline lookup yields CDR1 SGHVS and CDR2 FQNEAQ. This CDR3 has 16 amino acids.

The rearrangement joins TRBV10-3 to TRBJ2-1, with 14 bases fitting TRBD2. The CDR3 runs to 17 residues. V gave up 4 bases and J gave up 0 bases; unmatched junction bases: 2. Looked up from germline, CDR1 is ENHRY and CDR2 is SYGVKD. CDR3 nucleotides: TGTGCCATCAGTGTGGGGACTAGCGGGAGCTCCTACAATGAGCAGTTCTTC. Amino acids: CAISVGTSGSSYNEQFF.

The rearrangement joins TRBV7-8 to TRBJ2-5, with 8 bases matching TRBD2. V was clipped by 5 bases and J by 7 bases; unmatched bases: 18. The V gene's germline CDR1 is SGHVS and CDR2 FQNEAQ. The CDR3 length is 17 residues. The CDR3 DNA reads TGTGCCAGCAGCATCGGCTTAGCGGGGACGTCTAAGGTGACCCAGTACTTC. This codes for CASSIGLAGTSKVTQYF.

The chain links TRBV20-1 to TRBJ1-1; D might be TRBD1 (5 bases). The CDR3 runs 11 residues. V was clipped by 6 bases and J by 8 bases, with 13 bases between them. Germline lookup yields CDR1 DFQATT and CDR2 SNEGSKA (reference sequence). CDR3 coding DNA: TGCAGTGCCCGGGGCGGAAGAGAAGCTTTCTTT. Translation gives CSARGGREAFF.